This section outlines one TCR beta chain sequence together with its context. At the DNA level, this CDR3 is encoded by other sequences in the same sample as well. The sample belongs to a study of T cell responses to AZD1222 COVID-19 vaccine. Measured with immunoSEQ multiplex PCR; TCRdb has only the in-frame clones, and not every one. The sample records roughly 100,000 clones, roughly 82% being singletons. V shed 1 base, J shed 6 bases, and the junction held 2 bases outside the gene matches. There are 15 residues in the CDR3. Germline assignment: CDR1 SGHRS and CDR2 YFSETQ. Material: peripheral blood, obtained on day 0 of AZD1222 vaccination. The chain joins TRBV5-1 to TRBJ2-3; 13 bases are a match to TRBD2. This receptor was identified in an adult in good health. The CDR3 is CASSLRGLAGDTQYF. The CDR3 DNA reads TGCGCCAGCAGCTTGCGGGGACTAGCGGGGGATACGCAGTATTTT. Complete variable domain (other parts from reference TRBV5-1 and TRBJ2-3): KAGVTQTPRYLIKTRGQQVTLSCSPISGHRSVSWYQQTPGQGLQFLFEYFSETQRNKGNFPGRFSGRQFSNSRSEMNVSTLELGDSALYLCASSLRGLAGDTQYFGPGTRLTVL.